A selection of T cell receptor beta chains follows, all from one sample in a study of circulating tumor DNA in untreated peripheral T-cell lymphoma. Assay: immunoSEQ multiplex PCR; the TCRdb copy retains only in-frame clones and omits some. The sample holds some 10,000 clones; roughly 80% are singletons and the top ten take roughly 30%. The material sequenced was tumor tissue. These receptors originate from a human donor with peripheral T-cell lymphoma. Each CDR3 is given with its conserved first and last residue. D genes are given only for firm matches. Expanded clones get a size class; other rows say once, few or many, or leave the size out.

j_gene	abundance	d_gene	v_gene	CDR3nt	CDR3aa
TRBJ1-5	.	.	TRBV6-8	TGTGCCAGCAGTTACTCTGTGTCTCAGCCCCAGCATTTT	CASSYSVSQPQHF
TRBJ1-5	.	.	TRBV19	TGTGCCAGTCGACAGACCAATCAGCCCCAGCATTTT	CASRQTNQPQHF
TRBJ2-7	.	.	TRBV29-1	TGCAGCGTCCGAGACAGGAGGGACACCTACGAGCAGTACTTC	CSVRDRRDTYEQYF
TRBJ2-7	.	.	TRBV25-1	TGTGCCAGCAGTGAATATAACTCCGGGGACGGGGCCTACGAGCAGTACTTC	CASSEYNSGDGAYEQYF
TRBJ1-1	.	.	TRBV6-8	TGTGCCAGCAGTTCCCGGGGACTGATGAACACTGAAGCTTTCTTT	CASSSRGLMNTEAFF
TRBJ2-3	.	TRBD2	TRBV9	TGTGCCAGCAGCGCTGGACTAGCGGGGGGTAAGGGCACAGATACGCAGTATTTT	CASSAGLAGGKGTDTQYF
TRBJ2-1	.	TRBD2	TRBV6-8	TGTGCCATCAGTGGGGGACTAGGCTTAGATGAGCAGTTCTTC	CAISGGLGLDEQFF
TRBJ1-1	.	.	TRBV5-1	TGCGCCAGCAGCTTTGCGGGGCTGGTGAACACTGAAGTTTTCTTT	CASSFAGLVNTEVFF
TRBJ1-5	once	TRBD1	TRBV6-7	TGTGCCAGCAGTTTAGCGACAGGGAATCAGCCCCAGCATTTT	CASSLATGNQPQHF
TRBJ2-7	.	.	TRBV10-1	TGCGCCAGCAGATACAGCTACGAGCAGTACTTC	CASRYSYEQYF
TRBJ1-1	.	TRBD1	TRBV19	TGTGCCAGTAGTATTTGGACAGGGGGTTACACTGAAGCTTTCTTT	CASSIWTGGYTEAFF
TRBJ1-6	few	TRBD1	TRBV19	TGTGCCAGTAGTACACAGGGGAGCCCTAATTCACCCCTCCACTTT	CASSTQGSPNSPLHF
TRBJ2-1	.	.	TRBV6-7	TGTGCCAGCAGCATTTACAATGAGCAGTTCTTC	CASSIYNEQFF
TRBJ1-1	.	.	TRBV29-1	TGCAGCGTTGAGAGGGACACCGGGACTGAAGCTTTCTTT	CSVERDTGTEAFF
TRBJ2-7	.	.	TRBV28	TGTGCCAGCAGTTTACGGTCCGGCCGTCCAACAAGGCAGTACTTC	CASSLRSGRPTRQYF
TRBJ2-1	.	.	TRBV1	TGCGCCAGCAGCCAAATTTACAATGAGCAGTTCTTC	CASSQIYNEQFF
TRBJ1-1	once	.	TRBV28	TGTGCCAGCAGTTTACCGGGCACTGAAGCTTTCTTT	CASSLPGTEAFF
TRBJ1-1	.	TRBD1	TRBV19	TGTGCCAGTAGTTCCGGGACAGAGAACACTGAAGCTTTCTTT	CASSSGTENTEAFF
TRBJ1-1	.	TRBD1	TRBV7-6	TGTGCCAGCAGCCGTTACGAGACGGGACAGGGGAGGACTTTCTTT	CASSRYETGQGRTFF
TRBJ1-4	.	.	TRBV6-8	TGTGCCAGCAGTCCCCGACAGTCAACTAATGAAAAACTGTTTTTT	CASSPRQSTNEKLFF
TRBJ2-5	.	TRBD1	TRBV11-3	TGTGCCAGCAGCCTGGGACAGGGATTGGTGGAGACCCAGTACTTC	CASSLGQGLVETQYF
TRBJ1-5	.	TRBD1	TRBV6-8	TGTGCCACTCGGACAGGGGATCAGCCCCAGCATTTT	CATRTGDQPQHF
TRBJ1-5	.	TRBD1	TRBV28	TGTGCCAGCAGCCCCCCAGGGGGGGGTCAGCCCCAGCATTTT	CASSPPGGGQPQHF
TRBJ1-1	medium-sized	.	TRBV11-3	TGTGCCAGCAGCTGGGCCCCCGTCCCGGGGACTGAAGCTTTCTTT	CASSWAPVPGTEAFF
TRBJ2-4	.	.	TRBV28	TGTGCCAGCAGTTTGCTTCCTCGGGAGCCAGGGGCCAAAAACATTCAGTACTTC	CASSLLPREPGAKNIQYF
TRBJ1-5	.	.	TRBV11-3	TGTGCCAGCAGCTTAGAAGGGGTTTCCAATCAGCCCCAGCATTTT	CASSLEGVSNQPQHF
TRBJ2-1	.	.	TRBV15	TGTGCCACCAGCAGCGACCTACCTAGTTACAATGAGCAGTTCTTC	CATSSDLPSYNEQFF
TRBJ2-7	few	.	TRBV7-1	TGTGCCAGCAGCTCGACAGTTGCCAGCGAGCAGTACTTC	CASSSTVASEQYF
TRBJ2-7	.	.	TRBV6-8	TGTGCCAGCAGCTACGGGCGGGCGGACGAGCAGTACTTC	CASSYGRADEQYF
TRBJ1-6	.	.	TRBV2	TGTGCCAGCAGTACGGACTATTCACCCCTCCACTTT	CASSTDYSPLHF
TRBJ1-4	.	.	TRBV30	TGTGCCTGGAGGGGCAGAGATAATGAAAAACTGTTTTTT	CAWRGRDNEKLFF
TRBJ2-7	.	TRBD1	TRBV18	TGTGCCAGCTCACTCGCTCAGGGGGCATTCAGCGAGCAGTACTTC	CASSLAQGAFSEQYF
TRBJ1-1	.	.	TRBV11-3	TGTGCCAGCAGCTTAGAAGGAGGCCGGAGCCCTGAAGCTTTCTTT	CASSLEGGRSPEAFF
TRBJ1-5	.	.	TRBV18	TGTGCCAGCTCAGAGGGACCGAATAACAATCAGCCCCAGCATTTT	CASSEGPNNNQPQHF
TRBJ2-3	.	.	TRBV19	TGTGCCAGTAGTATCCCACCTCCTAGTAACACGCAGTATTTT	CASSIPPPSNTQYF
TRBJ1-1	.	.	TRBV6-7	TGTGCCATCAGTGAGTCGGGGGGGCTCACTGAAGCTTTCTTT	CAISESGGLTEAFF
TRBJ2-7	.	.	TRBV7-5	TGTGCCAGCAGCTTAGCAGCGGGTAGTTGGTCCTACGAGCAGTACTTC	CASSLAAGSWSYEQYF
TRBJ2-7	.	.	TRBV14	TGTGCCAGCAGCCAAGGCATTGCGGGGTTCTTACAGCAGTACTTC	CASSQGIAGFLQQYF
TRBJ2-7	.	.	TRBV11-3	TGTGCCAGCAGGGGCACCAGCAACCCCTACGAGCAGTACTTC	CASRGTSNPYEQYF
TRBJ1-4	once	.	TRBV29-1	TGCAGCGCGAGTGTACAGGGCCCCGAAAAACTGTTTTTT	CSASVQGPEKLFF
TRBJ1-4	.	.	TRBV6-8	TGTGCCAGCAGTTACTCGGGCCGAGGACAGCTTAATGAAAAACTGTTTTTT	CASSYSGRGQLNEKLFF
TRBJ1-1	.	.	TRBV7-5	TGTGCCAGCAGCACAATGACAGGGAGAAGGGGCACTGAAGCTTTCTTT	CASSTMTGRRGTEAFF
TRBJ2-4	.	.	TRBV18	TGTGCCAGCTCACCAGGGGCAGCCCTAGCCAAAAACATTCAGTACTTC	CASSPGAALAKNIQYF
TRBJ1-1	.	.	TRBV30	TGTGCCTGGGAACAGGGACCTGAAGCTTTCTTT	CAWEQGPEAFF
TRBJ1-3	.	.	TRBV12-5	TGTGCCAGCGGGGGACTGCCAGCCTCTGGAAACACCATATATTTT	CASGGLPASGNTIYF
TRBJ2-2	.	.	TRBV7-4	TGTGCCAGCAGCGACCCTCTAACCGGGGAGCTGTTTTTT	CASSDPLTGELFF
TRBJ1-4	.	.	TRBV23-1	TGCGCCAGCAGCTTCAAGGGAAATGAAAAACTGTTTTTT	CASSFKGNEKLFF
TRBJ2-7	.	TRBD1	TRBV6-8	TGTGCCAGCAGTTACTCGAAAGGGGGCCCAACACTCTACGAGCAGTACTTC	CASSYSKGGPTLYEQYF
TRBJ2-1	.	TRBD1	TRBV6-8	TGTGCCAGCAGTTACGGGACAGGGGCCCAGCAGTTCTTC	CASSYGTGAQQFF
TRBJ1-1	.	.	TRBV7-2	TGTGCCAGCAGCATAACCCGGGCTAATGAAGCTTTCTTT	CASSITRANEAFF